A single sample is the source of the 28 T cell receptor beta chains below, sequenced in a study of graft-versus-host responses after intestinal transplantation. These TCRs' antigens remain unknown. Profiling relied on immunoSEQ multiplex PCR, and the TCRdb table lists in-frame clones only, not all of them. This table has about 90,000 clones, 80% to 95% appearing once. The material sequenced was unstimulated CD4+ T cells sorted from spleen or lymph node cells, taken before intestinal transplant. All receptors come from a human donor who received an intestinal transplant.

The V call is TRBV7-9, the J call TRBJ1-2; D not resolved. V was trimmed by 5 bases and J by 6 bases, leaving 19 bases between them. There are 15 residues in the CDR3. The germline gives CDR1 SEHNR, CDR2 FQNEAQ (reference sequence). The CDR3 is CASSHRIGGEDGYTF. DNA of the CDR3: TGTGCCAGCAGCCACCGGATCGGTGGGGAGGATGGCTACACCTTC.

This sequence joins TRBV27 and TRBJ2-7; 7 nucleotides match TRBD1. The CDR3 extends over 14 amino acids. Per germline, CDR1 MNHEY and CDR2 SMNVEV (reference sequence). V was pared by 4 bases and J by 4 bases, with 7 bases of the junction left unmatched. In DNA, the CDR3 is TGTGCCAGCAGTTCCTCCGACAGGGAGTACGAGCAGTACTTC. It encodes CASSSSDREYEQYF.

This rearrangement joins TRBV7-9 to TRBJ2-7, with D possibly being TRBD2 (5 bases). CDR3 length equals 14 residues. V gave up 0 bases and J gave up 4 bases, with 10 bases separating them. The V gene's germline CDR1 is SEHNR and CDR2 FQNEAQ (reference sequence). CDR3: CASSLARASYEQYF. The CDR3 region has the DNA TGTGCCAGCAGCTTAGCGCGGGCGAGTTACGAGCAGTACTTC.

V gene TRBV14 combines with J gene TRBJ1-1; TRBD1 is a possible D gene (5 bases). This CDR3 is built from 15 residues. Trimming took 5 bases from V and 1 from J, leaving 14 bases between them. CDR1 and CDR2 from the germline V gene are SGHDN and FVKESK. The CDR3 here is CASSAHDRPNTEAFF. DNA for the CDR3: TGTGCCAGCAGCGCACATGACAGACCGAACACTGAAGCTTTCTTT.

Concerning this clone: Sequence at one end of the junction differs from germline and may be a read error. The chain couples TRBV7-9 to TRBJ2-6; the D is unclear. CDR1 SEHNR and CDR2 FQNEAQ come from the germline V gene (reference sequence). The length of the CDR3 is 15 residues. DNA of the CDR3: TGTGCCGGCAGCCACCAGGTACCTGGGGCCAACGTCCTGACTTTC. Translated, it gives CAGSHQVPGANVLTF.

The genes are TRBV5-1 and TRBJ2-1; tentative D call: TRBD2 (5 bases). The CDR3 extends over 16 amino acids. V lost 2 bases and J lost 0, with 12 bases in between. CDR1 and CDR2 from the germline V gene are SGHRS and YFSETQ. The CDR3 bases are TGCGCCAGCAGCTTTGAGGGCCGAGGCTCCTACAATGAGCAGTTCTTC. Its protein product is CASSFEGRGSYNEQFF.

V usage is TRBV7-6 and J usage is TRBJ2-1; TRBD2 aligns across 7 bases. The ends lost 5 bases at V and 10 bases at J; junction bases unmatched: 8. The CDR3 spans 13 residues. The germline gives CDR1 SGHVS, CDR2 FNYEAQ. The CDR3 DNA follows: TGTGCCAGCAGCCCCTCCATGGGGGGGGAGCAGTTCTTC. Residues: CASSPSMGGEQFF.

The chain is built from TRBV6-1 and TRBJ1-2; the D gene is possibly TRBD1 (5 bases). The V and J ends lost 8 bases and 8 bases respectively, with 21 bases between them. Germline CDR1 reads MNHNS; CDR2 reads SASEGT. The CDR3 is made up of 14 amino acids. In DNA, the CDR3 is TGTGCCAGCCTAAGGACACCCGACGGGGACGGCTACACCTTC. Protein product: CASLRTPDGDGYTF.

This clone has a single count. This rearrangement joins TRBV6-1 to TRBJ2-1; D might be TRBD1 (6 bases). The CDR3 loop spans 13 amino acids. V lost 6 bases and J 8 bases, leaving 14 bases between the germline ends. CDR1 and CDR2 (germline): MNHNS, SASEGT. DNA of the CDR3: TGTGCCAGCAGGGAAACAGGGATCGATGAGCAGTTCTTC. Protein sequence: CASRETGIDEQFF.

The chain combines TRBV6-6 with TRBJ2-7, with D unclear. The CDR3 has 14 residues. Germline values: CDR1 MNHNY, CDR2 SVGAGI (reference sequence). The V gene lost 5 bases and the J gene lost 3 bases, with 14 bases spanning the gap. This CDR3 is CASSAKTMNYEQYF. CDR3 DNA: TGTGCCAGCAGTGCGAAAACGATGAACTACGAGCAGTACTTC.

The chain links TRBV5-1 to TRBJ1-2; D possibly corresponds to TRBD1 (5 bases). Germline-derived CDR1 and CDR2 are SGHRS and YFSETQ. V shed 4 bases and J shed 6 bases, with 16 bases lying between them. This CDR3 contains 14 residues. CDR3 sequence: CASSLGPEWDGYTF. The CDR3 DNA reads as TGCGCCAGCAGCCTGGGGCCAGAATGGGATGGCTACACCTTC.

This chain uses TRBV6-1 with TRBJ2-3; D gene uncertain. Looked up from germline, CDR1 is MNHNS and CDR2 is SASEGT. The V gene lost 4 bases and the J gene lost 3 bases, with 11 bases spanning the gap. The CDR3 runs 14 residues. As DNA, the CDR3 is TGTGCCAGCAGTGTACCCAGAGAAACAGATACGCAGTATTTT. The encoded protein is CASSVPRETDTQYF.

The rearrangement joins TRBV6-1 to TRBJ2-7; weak D call: TRBD2 (6 bases). Between the trimmed V and J ends, which lost 7 bases and 1 base, there was a span of 14 bases. Germline CDR1 and CDR2: MNHNS and SASEGT. The CDR3 consists of 14 residues. CDR3 loop: CASTQGGRSYEQYF. Here the CDR3 DNA reads TGTGCCAGCACCCAAGGAGGGCGGTCCTACGAGCAGTACTTC.

The gene calls are TRBV5-5 and TRBJ1-5; the D is unclear. V lost 7 bases to trimming and J lost 0 bases, with 11 bases between them. The CDR3 is made up of 14 amino acids. CDR1 and CDR2 from the germline V gene are SGHKS and YYEKEE (reference sequence). CDR3 in DNA: TGTGCCAGCCAGAGGTGGGATAGCAATCAGCCCCAGCATTTT. Amino acid sequence: CASQRWDSNQPQHF.

The chain links TRBV11-2 to TRBJ1-2, with D possibly TRBD1 on 6 matching bases. The CDR3 contains 15 residues. Germline loops: CDR1 SGHAT, CDR2 FQNNGV. Between the trimmed V and J ends, which lost 5 bases and 6 bases, there was a span of 19 bases. The CDR3 bases are TGTGCCAGCAGCGCAGGAATGACAGGAGTTGATGGCTACACCTTC. As protein: CASSAGMTGVDGYTF.

The V gene is TRBV7-2, the J gene TRBJ2-3; D gene ambiguous. Germline V gives CDR1 SGHTA, CDR2 FQGNSA. This CDR3 spans 15 amino acids. Trimming pared 0 bases from V and 5 bases from J, leaving 12 bases between. The CDR3 region is CASSLAIVPGDTQYF. The CDR3 DNA reads as TGTGCCAGCAGCTTAGCTATAGTTCCCGGAGATACGCAGTATTTT. The entire variable domain, with the rest obtained from reference TRBV7-2 and TRBJ2-3, is as follows: GAGVSQSPSNKVTEKGKDVELRCDPISGHTALYWYRQSLGQGLEFLIYFQGNSAPDKSGLPSDRFSAERTGGSVSTLTIQRTQQEDSAVYLCASSLAIVPGDTQYFGPGTRLTVL.

The chain recombines TRBV4-2 with TRBJ2-7, with 10 positions matching TRBD2. Germline V gene sequence: CDR1 LGHNA, CDR2 YNFKEQ. Germline trimming cut 0 bases from V and 5 bases from J; bases unmatched to any gene: 7. The CDR3 spans 16 residues. The CDR3 loop is CASSQDELAGPDEQYF. CDR3 sequence (DNA): TGTGCCAGCAGCCAAGATGAACTAGCGGGACCCGACGAGCAGTACTTC.

The V gene is TRBV7-9, the J gene TRBJ1-1; D gene unclear. The germline V gene has CDR1 SEHNR and CDR2 FQNEAQ (reference sequence). The CDR3 has 14 residues. Trimming removed 5 bases from V and 0 bases from J, with 10 bases in between. The CDR3 spells CASSPYDMNTEAFF. The CDR3 DNA sequence: TGTGCCAGCAGCCCCTACGACATGAACACTGAAGCTTTCTTT.

About this clone: The junction and the germline gene differ at one end; a read error may be behind it. V and J are TRBV7-9 and TRBJ2-1; TRBD2 matches 11 bases. Per the germline V gene, CDR1 is SEHNR and CDR2 is FQNEAQ (reference sequence). This CDR3 comprises 14 residues. CDR3 protein: CASSTPQTSGILLF. CDR3 DNA sequence: TGTGCCAGCAGCACCCCTCAGACTAGCGGGATTCTACTCTTC.

J is TRBJ1-1 and V is TRBV10-1; the D is unclear. The CDR3 is 13 residues long. With 3 bases removed from V and 0 bases from J, the gap between germline ends came to 5 bases. The V gene's germline CDR1 is WNHNN and CDR2 SYGVQD (reference sequence). This chain's CDR3 is CASSDRLNTEAFF. The CDR3 DNA reads as TGCGCCAGCAGTGACAGACTGAACACTGAAGCTTTCTTT.

The V and J genes are TRBV5-3 and TRBJ1-2; tentatively, D is TRBD1 (5 bases). TRBV5-3 is recorded as an ORF, its role being uncertain. V shed 4 bases and J shed 9 bases, with 16 bases lying between them. The CDR3 has 13 residues. The CDR3 loop is CARSLWGRDRYTF. The DNA of the CDR3 is TGTGCCAGAAGCCTTTGGGGGAGGGACCGCTACACCTTC.

The chain carries TRBV5-1 and TRBJ1-2; D possibly corresponds to TRBD1 (5 bases). Trimming removed 4 bases from V and 7 bases from J, with 20 bases in between. The CDR3 sequence is 15 residues long. Germline loops: CDR1 SGHRS, CDR2 YFSETQ. The CDR3 is CASSPHLDRITGYTF. The CDR3, as DNA: TGCGCCAGCAGCCCCCACCTCGACAGAATTACTGGCTACACCTTC.

V and J are TRBV20-1 and TRBJ1-1, with a possible D match to TRBD1 (6 bases). Germline CDR1 reads DFQATT; CDR2 reads SNEGSKA (reference sequence). Trimming shortened V by 6 bases and J by 1 base, and 6 bases separated the two germline ends. The CDR3 runs 11 residues. CDR3 coding DNA: TGCAGTGCGGACAGGAACACTGAAGCTTTCTTT. This sequence encodes CSADRNTEAFF.

This clone was observed once. This rearrangement joins TRBV6-6 to TRBJ1-1; D unclear. CDR3 size: 16 residues. CDR1 and CDR2 from the germline V gene are MNHNY and SVGAGI (reference sequence). V dropped 2 bases and J dropped 4 bases, with 17 bases sitting between them. The CDR3 is CASSYVGFLRGTEAFF. DNA of the CDR3: TGTGCCAGCAGTTACGTTGGATTTTTGCGGGGCACTGAAGCTTTCTTT.

This chain links TRBV5-5 with TRBJ2-7, with a possible D match to TRBD1 (5 bases). The CDR3 sequence is 16 residues long. Germline V gene data show CDR1 as SGHKS and CDR2 as YYEKEE (reference sequence). The germline V and J ends were trimmed by 6 bases and 2 bases, with 21 bases remaining between them. CDR3 amino acids: CASINRGPWQTYEQYF. CDR3 coding DNA: TGTGCCAGCATCAATAGGGGTCCTTGGCAGACCTACGAGCAGTACTTC.

This chain connects TRBV5-1 to TRBJ1-4; D uncertain. CDR3 size: 14 residues. Germline loops: CDR1 SGHRS, CDR2 YFSETQ. With 0 bases removed from V and 5 bases from J, the gap between germline ends came to 8 bases. Written as DNA, the CDR3 is TGCGCCAGCAGCTTGGGGACGGTAAATGAAAAACTGTTTTTT. Its translation: CASSLGTVNEKLFF.

This chain links TRBV28 with TRBJ2-7, with 10 nucleotides matching TRBD1. The CDR3 consists of 15 residues. The ends lost 3 bases at V and 3 bases at J; junction bases unmatched: 5. Per the germline V gene, CDR1 is MDHEN and CDR2 is SYDVKM. CDR3 amino acids: CASSLRTGGYYEQYF. The CDR3 DNA is TGTGCCAGCAGTTTGAGGACAGGGGGATACTACGAGCAGTACTTC. The variable domain in full, with the rest retrieved from reference TRBV28 and TRBJ2-7, is DVKVTQSSRYLVKRTGEKVFLECVQDMDHENMFWYRQDPGLGLRLIYFSYDVKMKEKGDIPEGYSVSREKKERFSLILESASTNQTSMYLCASSLRTGGYYEQYFGPGTRLTVT.

The rearrangement links TRBV2 to TRBJ1-6; D might be TRBD1 (5 bases). Trimming shortened V by 6 bases and J by 10 bases, and 19 bases separated the two germline ends. CDR1 is SNHLY and CDR2 is FYNNEI in the germline V gene. The CDR3 loop spans 15 amino acids. Here the CDR3 DNA reads TGTGCCAGCAGCTCCTGGGGGGTCGAGGAATCACCCCTCCACTTT. Translation: CASSSWGVEESPLHF.